A selection of T cell receptor beta chains follows, all from one sample in a study of blood T cell repertoires in COVID-19. Clones were sequenced by immunoSEQ multiplex PCR, and TCRdb holds only the in-frame ones, with some missing. The sample contains 170,000 or so clones, 75% to 85% of which appear only once. Input material: peripheral blood. Source of these receptors: a human donor in a cohort sampled during active COVID-19. The CDR3 runs from the conserved cysteine through the conserved F or W. D genes are given only for firm matches. Expanded clones get a size class; other rows say once, few or many, or leave the size out.

clone_size	j_call	v_call	d_call	cdr3_aa	cdr3_nt
NA	TRBJ1-2	TRBV5-8	NA	CASSSFQGTYGYTF	TGTGCCAGCAGCTCATTCCAGGGGACCTATGGCTACACCTTC
NA	TRBJ2-5	TRBV28	TRBD1	CASSTGTGAYRGPETQYF	TGTGCCAGCAGTACCGGGACAGGGGCCTACCGTGGCCCCGAGACCCAGTACTTC
NA	TRBJ1-6	TRBV12-3/TRBV12-4	NA	CASSRRNSPLHF	TGTGCCAGCAGCCGTAGAAATTCACCCCTCCACTTT
once	TRBJ1-6	TRBV11-1	TRBD1	CASSDRDRVLSPLHF	TGTGCCAGCAGCGACCGGGACAGGGTTTTATCACCCCTCCACTTT
NA	TRBJ2-3	TRBV5-1	NA	CASSPLYRETDTQYF	TGCGCCAGCAGCCCGCTCTATCGGGAGACAGATACGCAGTATTTT
NA	TRBJ1-5	TRBV5-4	NA	CASSLFGQGNQPQHF	TGTGCCAGCAGCTTGTTTGGCCAGGGCAATCAGCCCCAGCATTTT
NA	TRBJ2-1	TRBV2	TRBD2	CASSELAGSNEQFF	TGTGCCAGCAGTGAATTAGCGGGGAGCAATGAGCAGTTCTTC
NA	TRBJ1-2	TRBV9	NA	CASSVGAGEGNGYTF	TGTGCCAGCAGCGTAGGGGCAGGGGAAGGAAATGGCTACACCTTC
NA	TRBJ1-2	TRBV4-3	NA	CASSQDRRNGYTF	TGCGCCAGCAGCCAAGATCGCAGGAATGGCTACACCTTC
NA	TRBJ1-1	TRBV15	NA	CATSRLMFTEAFF	TGTGCCACCAGCAGACTTATGTTTACTGAAGCTTTCTTT
NA	TRBJ2-7	TRBV5-4	TRBD2	CASSFSGVFYEQYF	TGTGCCAGCAGCTTTAGCGGGGTGTTTTACGAGCAGTACTTC
NA	TRBJ2-1	TRBV10-3	NA	CAISVGTPNEQFF	TGTGCCATCAGTGTAGGGACACCCAATGAGCAGTTCTTC
NA	TRBJ2-2	TRBV9	TRBD2	CASSVGLAGPNTGELFF	TGTGCCAGCAGCGTAGGACTAGCGGGACCGAACACCGGGGAGCTGTTTTTT
NA	TRBJ2-5	TRBV14	NA	CASSQGVNSRAETQYF	TGTGCCAGCAGCCAAGGAGTGAATTCCAGGGCAGAGACCCAGTACTTC
NA	TRBJ2-5	TRBV5-1	NA	CASSLAPRGTQETQYF	TGCGCCAGCAGCTTGGCGCCCAGGGGCACCCAAGAGACCCAGTACTTC
NA	TRBJ1-1	TRBV12-5	TRBD1	CASGLGIQGGHSEAFF	TGTGCTAGTGGTTTGGGAATACAGGGGGGGCACTCTGAAGCTTTCTTT
NA	TRBJ1-5	TRBV19	NA	CARGVGGNQPQHF	TGTGCCAGAGGGGTTGGGGGCAATCAGCCCCAGCATTTT
NA	TRBJ2-3	TRBV7-2	NA	CASSLGSGTDTQYF	TGTGCCAGCAGCTTAGGAAGCGGCACAGATACGCAGTATTTT
NA	TRBJ1-6	TRBV19	TRBD1	CASQDRGGSPLHF	TGTGCCAGTCAGGACAGGGGAGGGTCACCCCTCCACTTT
NA	TRBJ1-4	TRBV27	NA	CASSETPRKEKLFF	TGTGCCAGCAGTGAGACTCCTCGCAAGGAAAAACTGTTTTTT
NA	TRBJ1-2	TRBV29-1	TRBD1	CSVAKQGLVYGYTF	TGCAGCGTCGCGAAACAGGGGCTCGTCTATGGCTACACCTTC
NA	TRBJ1-5	TRBV7-2	TRBD1	CASSSGQPNQPQHF	TGTGCCAGCAGCTCGGGACAGCCCAATCAGCCCCAGCATTTT
NA	TRBJ1-5	TRBV10-2	TRBD1	CATRQGDQPQHF	TGCGCCACCCGACAGGGGGATCAGCCCCAGCATTTT
NA	TRBJ2-7	TRBV6-6	NA	CASRETDRYYEQYF	TGTGCCAGCAGGGAGACAGACCGGTACTACGAGCAGTACTTC
NA	TRBJ1-4	TRBV28	NA	CASTFGGAANEKLFF	TGTGCCAGCACCTTCGGGGGGGCGGCTAATGAAAAACTGTTTTTT
once	TRBJ1-5	TRBV27	TRBD1	CASSLRGRNQPQHF	TGTGCCAGCAGCCTCAGGGGGCGCAATCAGCCCCAGCATTTT
NA	TRBJ2-7	TRBV29-1	NA	CSVNSRPSSYEQYF	TGCAGCGTCAACTCGAGGCCGAGCTCCTACGAGCAGTACTTC
NA	TRBJ1-1	TRBV7-2	TRBD1	CASSSGGTVNTEAFF	TGTGCCAGCAGCTCGGGGGGGACAGTGAACACTGAAGCTTTCTTT
once	TRBJ2-7	TRBV18	TRBD1	CASSDRAFYEQYF	TGTGCCAGCTCAGACAGGGCTTTCTACGAGCAGTACTTC
once	TRBJ2-7	TRBV7-9	NA	CASSYGSYEQYF	TGTGCCAGCAGCTACGGCTCCTACGAGCAGTACTTC
NA	TRBJ2-5	TRBV18	TRBD1	CASSSQDRAETQYF	TGTGCCAGCTCATCCCAGGACAGGGCAGAGACCCAGTACTTC
NA	TRBJ2-7	TRBV4-1	NA	CASSQTPSYEQYF	TGCGCCAGCAGCCAGACACCTTCCTACGAGCAGTACTTC
NA	TRBJ2-6	TRBV28	NA	CASNLSGSGANVLTF	TGTGCCAGCAATCTTAGCGGCTCTGGGGCCAACGTCCTGACTTTC
NA	TRBJ2-5	TRBV7-7	TRBD2	CASSLGLADQETQYF	TGTGCTAGCAGCTTAGGACTAGCGGACCAAGAGACCCAGTACTTC
NA	TRBJ2-5	TRBV6-6	TRBD2	CASSQSSGRDQETQYF	TGTGCCAGCAGTCAAAGTAGCGGGAGGGACCAAGAGACCCAGTACTTC
NA	TRBJ2-3	TRBV11-1	TRBD2	CASTPAGLAGADTQYF	TGTGCCAGCACCCCCGCGGGTTTAGCGGGAGCAGATACGCAGTATTTT
NA	TRBJ1-4	TRBV5-4	TRBD1	CASSLGQGAATNEKLFF	TGTGCCAGCAGCTTGGGACAGGGGGCCGCAACTAATGAAAAACTGTTTTTT
NA	TRBJ2-7	TRBV7-9	NA	CASSTGLREQYF	TGTGCCAGCAGCACTGGGCTTCGTGAGCAGTACTTC
NA	TRBJ1-1	TRBV7-3	TRBD1	CASSFRQGDTEAFF	TGTGCCAGCAGCTTCCGACAGGGCGACACTGAAGCTTTCTTT
NA	TRBJ2-3	TRBV5-4	TRBD1	CASSRTGGGTQYF	TGTGCCAGCAGCAGGACAGGGGGAGGTACGCAGTATTTT
NA	TRBJ1-5	TRBV28	NA	CAEAGSNQPQHF	TGTGCTGAGGCCGGAAGCAATCAGCCCCAGCATTTT
NA	TRBJ1-2	TRBV28	NA	CASSSHSHGYTF	TGTGCCAGCAGTTCCCACAGCCATGGCTACACCTTC
NA	TRBJ2-5	TRBV7-9	TRBD2	CASSSRLAAIETQYF	TGTGCCAGCAGCTCTCGGCTAGCGGCCATAGAGACCCAGTACTTC
NA	TRBJ1-4	TRBV19	NA	CASSIGRGYEKLFF	TGTGCCAGTAGTATAGGAAGGGGCTATGAAAAACTGTTTTTT
NA	TRBJ1-2	TRBV6-5	TRBD1	CASKGTGALHYGYTF	TGTGCCAGCAAAGGGACAGGGGCCCTCCACTATGGCTACACCTTC
NA	TRBJ1-3	TRBV7-6	TRBD1	CASSPRGTSGNTIYF	TGTGCCAGCAGCCCCAGGGGGACCTCTGGAAACACCATATATTTT
few	TRBJ1-1	TRBV6-5	NA	CASSYRGQFGAFF	TGTGCCAGCAGTTACCGCGGACAGTTTGGGGCTTTCTTT
few	TRBJ1-1	TRBV9	TRBD1	CASSAGTANTEAFF	TGTGCCAGCAGCGCCGGGACAGCGAACACTGAAGCTTTCTTT
NA	TRBJ2-5	TRBV7-2	NA	CASSLDPPGGGETQYF	TGTGCCAGCAGCTTAGATCCCCCAGGAGGCGGAGAGACCCAGTACTTC
NA	TRBJ1-1	TRBV6-5	NA	CASSYEGRATEAFF	TGTGCCAGCAGTTACGAGGGTAGGGCCACTGAAGCTTTCTTT